This TCR beta chain was sequenced during a study of brain T cells in children with intractable seizures. For this clone: Its cognate antigen is unknown.

Repertoires were generated with immunoSEQ multiplex PCR, while TCRdb's copy carries only in-frame clones and drops some. The data hold hundreds of thousands of clones, with about 93% observed a single time. Findings and limits, study-wide: Absence of clones before surgery may stem from lower sequencing depth. Viral specificity was inferred only from CDR3 similarity; HCMV serostatus was unknown.

V was clipped by 7 bases and J by 3 bases; unmatched bases: 11. Germline lookup yields CDR1 SGHTA and CDR2 FQGNSA. The CDR3 covers 17 residues. Time point described: blood from clinic visit 5 months post-surgery; TSC patient then seizure free. Surgery cases with the highest brain T cell transcript signatures were chosen for sequencing. Pre-surgery treatment included at least one anti-epileptic drug. This TCR was sampled from a boy under three years old with tuberous sclerosis and intractable seizures. V is TRBV7-2 and J is TRBJ2-3; 12 bases map to TRBD2. Sequenced material: peripheral blood, taken roughly 5 months after surgery. CDR3 bases: TGTGCCAGCACCCAAACTAGGACTAGCGGGGTAACAGATACGCAGTATTTT. It translates to CASTQTRTSGVTDTQYF. Supplemented by reference TRBV7-2 and TRBJ2-3, the full variable domain reads GAGVSQSPSNKVTEKGKDVELRCDPISGHTALYWYRQSLGQGLEFLIYFQGNSAPDKSGLPSDRFSAERTGGSVSTLTIQRTQQEDSAVYLCASTQTRTSGVTDTQYFGPGTRLTVL.